The present T cell receptor (beta chain) was sequenced within a study of blood T cells in healthy people across ages. For the study at large: There was about one barcoded beta molecule captured by template switching per two T cells. Study outcomes and limitations: Researchers report that TCR beta diversity correlated strongly with naive T cell percentage. Considered underestimates were the diversity estimates obtained from one million T cells. Because sorting was not performed, PBMCs prevented conclusive naive versus antigen-experienced comparison.

Alongside a J-beta primer mix, a sample-barcoded 5' primer served in a second PCR lasting 7 to 11 cycles. TCRdb reprocessed the 5' RACE reads via MiXCR and lists one record per CDR3 protein. Among roughly 1.9 million distinct CDR3 sequences listed, 35% to 50% were seen once. The CDR3 has 15 amino acids. With 0 bases removed from V and 2 bases from J, the gap between germline ends came to 9 bases. CDR1 and CDR2 from the germline V gene are LNHNV and YYDKDF (reference sequence). About this clonotype: The antigen is not known.

The sequencing sample was made of blood. V usage is TRBV15 and J usage is TRBJ2-3, with D hard to call. This receptor was identified in a human donor in good health. The CDR3 protein is CATSRDRPDTDTQYF. As DNA, the CDR3 is TGTGCCACCAGCAGAGACAGACCTGACACAGATACGCAGTATTTT.